The 11 T cell receptor beta chains reported below all come from one sample, sequenced in a study of T-cell memory formation after mild COVID-19. Each CDR3 protein is one row after TCRdb ran MiXCR on the 5' RACE reads. In the table there are about 110,000 distinct CDR3 sequences, 15% to 20% of which are singletons. The sample was PBMCs or a T cell subset sorted from them (not recorded which). The receptor set was obtained from a man aged 18-30 years who had mild COVID-19 (a few samples of this study predate the infection). Cell type and time point are not known.

This clonotype appeared a few times. This sequence joins TRBV20-1 and TRBJ1-4; D gene ambiguous. Germline-derived CDR1 and CDR2 are DFQATT and SNEGSKA (reference sequence). The CDR3 length is 11 residues. CDR3 amino acids: CASPTNEKLFF. Here the CDR3 DNA reads TGCGCCAGCCCAACTAATGAAAAACTGTTTTTT.

The rearrangement joins TRBV4-1 to TRBJ2-3; 7 bases align to TRBD2. The trim removed 6 bases at V and 3 bases at J, leaving 6 bases unmatched. The CDR3 spans 14 residues. Germline V gene lookup returns CDR1 MGHRA and CDR2 YSYEKL. CDR3 sequence: CASRNRGETDTQYF. The CDR3 nucleotides are TGCGCCAGCAGGAATCGGGGGGAAACAGATACGCAGTATTTT.

This clonotype was found a few times. The chain is built from TRBV4-3 and TRBJ2-3; 7 bases are a match to TRBD2. V lost 4 bases, J lost 1 base, and 14 bases stayed unmatched. CDR1 is LGHNA and CDR2 is YSLEER in the germline V gene. The CDR3 runs 18 residues. CDR3 DNA sequence: TGCGCCAGCAGCCCCGGCGAGGGGAGGGGTATGGGCACAGATACGCAGTATTTT. Protein sequence: CASSPGEGRGMGTDTQYF.

The V gene is TRBV6-2 or TRBV6-3, the J gene TRBJ2-7; D is ambiguous. From germline, CDR1 is MNHEY and CDR2 SVGEGT. This CDR3 is 12 amino acids long. Trimming removed 6 bases from V and 4 bases from J, with 10 bases in between. The DNA of the CDR3 is TGTGCCAGCAGCCCCGCAGATTACGAGCAGTACTTC. As protein: CASSPADYEQYF.

The chain has TRBV18 and TRBJ1-2, with D unclear. V lost 3 bases and J 4 bases, leaving 15 bases between the germline ends. The CDR3 runs to 15 residues. Germline CDR1 is KGHSH and CDR2 is LQKENI. Written as DNA, the CDR3 is TGTGCCAGCTCACCGGGCAGAGAGACGCGCTATGGCTACACCTTC. It codes for CASSPGRETRYGYTF.

The sample holds a few counts of this clonotype. The rearrangement uses TRBV7-2 and TRBJ1-5; D remains unclear. V was trimmed by 1 base and J by 4 bases, leaving 8 bases between them. This CDR3 comprises 14 residues. Per germline, CDR1 SGHTA and CDR2 FQGNSA. DNA of the CDR3: TGTGCCAGCAGCTTAGACTGGACTAATCAGCCCCAGCATTTT. It encodes CASSLDWTNQPQHF.

This clonotype was picked up many times. The V call is TRBV12-3 or TRBV12-4, the J call TRBJ1-2, with a weak D call TRBD1 (5 bases). This CDR3 has 16 amino acids. Trimming cost V 0 bases and J 2 bases, with 13 bases left between them. The CDR3 region is CASSLARGQANYGYTF. DNA of the CDR3: TGTGCCAGCAGTTTAGCCCGCGGACAAGCAAACTATGGCTACACCTTC.

This clonotype was recorded a few times. The chain couples TRBV12-3 or TRBV12-4 to TRBJ1-4, with 7 bases matching TRBD1. Unmatched junction bases numbered 7, after V lost 5 bases and J lost 4 bases. The CDR3 covers 15 residues. The CDR3 loop is CASSTGAASNEKLFF. The CDR3 coding sequence is TGTGCCAGCAGTACAGGGGCCGCGAGTAATGAAAAACTGTTTTTT.

This clonotype was detected a few times. The chain uses TRBV5-1 and TRBJ2-3; 9 bases match TRBD2. CDR3 length: 15 amino acids. Per germline, CDR1 SGHRS and CDR2 YFSETQ. V lost 0 bases, J lost 6 bases, and 5 bases stayed unmatched. Here the CDR3 reads CASSLDSGGGDTQYF. The CDR3 DNA sequence: TGCGCCAGCAGCTTGGATAGCGGGGGAGGCGATACGCAGTATTTT.

The chain joins TRBV7-2 to TRBJ1-4, with a weak D call TRBD1 (5 bases). This CDR3 has 14 amino acids. Trimming shortened V by 6 bases and J by 4 bases, and 12 bases separated the two germline ends. CDR1 SGHTA and CDR2 FQGNSA come from the germline V gene. CDR3 in DNA: TGTGCCAGCAGATCCGGACAATTTAATGAAAAACTGTTTTTT. Translated: CASRSGQFNEKLFF.

CDR3 coding DNA: TGTGCCAGCAGACAGGCGGGACAGGGGATTCATGAGCAGTTCTTC. Protein: CASRQAGQGIHEQFF. The rearrangement links TRBV14 to TRBJ2-1, with TRBD1 identical over 10 bases. V lost 6 bases to trimming and J lost 8 bases; unmatched junction nucleotides: 10. Germline V gene lookup returns CDR1 SGHDN and CDR2 FVKESK. This CDR3 region has 15 residues.